The present T cell receptor beta chain was sequenced within a study of shared clonotypes between healthy human individuals. Assay: immunoSEQ multiplex PCR; the TCRdb copy retains only in-frame clones and omits some. The sample lists 2 million to 2.5 million clones; 85% to 95% were seen once. Concerning this clone: Its target is not known.

From CD4+ cells came CD45RA+ naive and CD45RA-negative memory subsets. From germline, CDR1 is LNHDA and CDR2 SQIVND (reference sequence). This CDR3 has 15 residues. V lost 2 bases to trimming and J lost 7 bases, with 18 bases between them. General study points: Between a handful of donors, naive CD4 clonotypes were shared at a level of approximately 5%. Large depth notwithstanding, sorted-subset sequencing proved incomplete by rarefaction. Blood was the sole source, and tissue repertoires probably differ.

Sequencing was carried out using naive CD4+ T cells from PBMCs. Subset here: CD45RA+ positively selected. This receptor was obtained from a man in his late teens or twenties in good health. Some clones in this sample may be carry-over from other donors' samples. The chain couples TRBV19 to TRBJ2-7; D possibly corresponds to TRBD2 (5 bases). CDR3 residues: CASSILAGSTGEQYF. CDR3 sequence (DNA): TGTGCCAGTAGTATATTGGCGGGCTCCACGGGGGAGCAGTACTTC.